Below, 28 T cell receptor beta chains from the same sample are listed, as sequenced in a study of blood T cells in healthy people across ages. Next came a second PCR, run for about 6 to 12 cycles, which used a sample-barcoded 5' primer along with a J-beta primer mix. MiXCR, applied by TCRdb to the 5' RACE reads, yields one record per CDR3 protein. Of 500,000 to 600,000 distinct CDR3 sequences listed, approximately 30% were seen once; the top ten hold approximately 17%. Sequencing was performed on blood. These receptors were taken from a woman between 65 and 79 years old in good health.

The rearrangement uses TRBV29-1 and TRBJ1-2, with D uncertain. From germline, CDR1 is SQVTM and CDR2 ANQGSEA. The V end lost 3 bases, the J end lost 4 bases, and 9 bases lay between the germline ends. The CDR3 runs to 12 residues. CDR3 sequence reads: CSVENRVYGYTF. DNA for the CDR3: TGCAGCGTTGAGAACCGAGTCTATGGCTACACCTTC.

V is TRBV7-7 and J is TRBJ2-2, with unresolved D. Trimming removed 4 bases from V and 4 bases from J, with 7 bases in between. Germline V gene sequence: CDR1 SSHAT, CDR2 FNYEAQ (reference sequence). This CDR3 contains 13 residues. This chain's CDR3 is CASSSDATGELFF. DNA for the CDR3: TGTGCCAGCAGCTCCGACGCCACCGGGGAGCTGTTTTTT. The full variable domain, its missing parts supplied by reference TRBV7-7 and TRBJ2-2, is GAGVSQSPRYKVTKRGQDVTLRCDPISSHATLYWYQQALGQGPEFLTYFNYEAQPDKSGLPSDRFSAERPEGSISTLTIQRTEQRDSAMYRCASSSDATGELFFGEGSRLTVL.

At least ten counts were recorded for this clonotype. The rearrangement joins TRBV7-2 to TRBJ2-7; TRBD1 matches at 9 bases. J was trimmed by 3 bases and V by 5 bases; bases with no gene match: 8. The CDR3 is made up of 15 amino acids. Germline V gene sequence: CDR1 SGHTA, CDR2 FQGNSA. CDR3: CASSPRRDRDYEQYF. The CDR3 region has the DNA TGTGCCAGCAGCCCCCGCCGGGACAGGGACTACGAGCAGTACTTC. The whole variable domain, remainder taken from reference TRBV7-2 and TRBJ2-7, is GAGVSQSPSNKVTEKGKDVELRCDPISGHTALYWYRQSLGQGLEFLIYFQGNSAPDKSGLPSDRFSAERTGGSVSTLTIQRTQQEDSAVYLCASSPRRDRDYEQYFGPGTRLTVT.

The J gene is TRBJ2-5, the V gene TRBV20-1, with TRBD2 identical over 8 bases. V shed 0 bases and J 5 bases; nucleotides not matched to a gene: 5. Germline assignment: CDR1 DFQATT and CDR2 SNEGSKA (reference sequence). The CDR3 extends over 14 amino acids. The CDR3 DNA reads as TGCAGTGCTAGAGAGACGGGGGGGCCTGAGACCCAGTACTTC. Its protein is CSARETGGPETQYF.

This clonotype was counted a single time. This chain uses TRBV6-1 with TRBJ1-5; D may be TRBD1 (6 bases). The CDR3 length is 13 residues. V was pared by 2 bases and J by 6 bases, with 8 bases between. Germline CDR1 reads MNHNS; CDR2 reads SASEGT. The CDR3: CASSETGIQPQHF. The DNA for the CDR3 is TGTGCCAGCAGTGAAACAGGGATTCAGCCCCAGCATTTT.

This clonotype was detected once. This chain joins TRBV5-1 and TRBJ1-1; maybe TRBD1 (5 bases). Germline V gene lookup returns CDR1 SGHRS and CDR2 YFSETQ. The CDR3 is made up of 16 amino acids. Trimming pared 4 bases from V and 7 bases from J, leaving 23 bases between. CDR3 coding DNA: TGCGCCAGCAGCCCCCTTGGCGGGGGAGTGGTGATTGAAGCTTTCTTT. It codes for CASSPLGGGVVIEAFF.

This clonotype turned up a few times. The rearrangement links TRBV7-2 to TRBJ2-1; 9 positions agree with TRBD1. The CDR3 runs 12 residues. V dropped 5 bases and J dropped 7; count of bases not matched to a gene: 0. Per the germline V gene, CDR1 is SGHTA and CDR2 is FQGNSA. The CDR3, as DNA: TGTGCCAGCAGCGGGACAGGGAATGAGCAGTTCTTC. Encoded protein: CASSGTGNEQFF.

This clonotype appeared a few times. The rearrangement links TRBV6-6 to TRBJ1-5; no clear D. In germline, CDR1 is MNHNY, CDR2 SVGAGI (reference sequence). Trimming took off 4 bases at V and 3 bases at J, with 16 bases between the two ends. The CDR3 loop spans 16 amino acids. This CDR3 reads CASSSESGGDNQPQHF. DNA for the CDR3: TGTGCCAGCAGTTCCGAGAGTGGTGGCGACAATCAGCCCCAGCATTTT.

This clonotype was detected a few times. The J gene is TRBJ2-1, the V gene TRBV3-1; D not resolved. From germline, CDR1 is LGHDT and CDR2 YNNKEL (reference sequence). The V end lost 3 bases, the J end lost 7 bases, and 7 bases lay between the germline ends. This CDR3 contains 12 residues. The CDR3 here is CASSQAINEQFF. In DNA, the CDR3 is TGTGCCAGCAGCCAGGCAATAAATGAGCAGTTCTTC.

This clonotype has just a few counts. The CDR3 sequence is CSASHRGPTYEQYF. The CDR3 region has the DNA TGCAGTGCTAGTCATCGGGGGCCCACCTACGAGCAGTACTTC. The rearrangement links TRBV20-1 to TRBJ2-7; perhaps D is TRBD1 or TRBD2 (6 bases each). The CDR3 has 14 residues. Trimming took off 3 bases at V and 2 bases at J, with 14 bases between the two ends. Germline V gene sequence: CDR1 DFQATT, CDR2 SNEGSKA (reference sequence).

A few counts support this clonotype. The chain has TRBV9 and TRBJ2-7; D may correspond to TRBD1 or TRBD2 (6 bases each). Trimming stripped 0 bases from V and 3 bases from J, with 10 bases between. Germline V lookup: CDR1 SGDLS, CDR2 YYNGEE. This CDR3 is 14 amino acids long. Written as DNA, the CDR3 is TGTGCCAGCAGCGTAGGGGGGGCCTACTACGAGCAGTACTTC. Amino acid sequence: CASSVGGAYYEQYF.

This clonotype was detected a few times. The chain is built from TRBV7-2 and TRBJ1-1; D ambiguous. Germline V gene data show CDR1 as SGHTA and CDR2 as FQGNSA. V shed 2 bases and J shed 1 base, with 14 bases lying between them. There are 16 residues in the CDR3. CDR3 protein: CASSLRPSRANTEAFF. The CDR3 bases are TGTGCCAGCAGCTTAAGACCGAGTCGGGCGAACACTGAAGCTTTCTTT.

J is TRBJ2-5 and V is TRBV10-3; D ambiguous. Between the trimmed V and J ends, which lost 0 bases and 3 bases, there was a span of 8 bases. This CDR3 is built from 14 residues. Germline loops: CDR1 ENHRY, CDR2 SYGVKD. CDR3 coding DNA: TGTGCCATCAGTGAGTCACGGGTTGAAGAGACCCAGTACTTC. Residues: CAISESRVEETQYF.

The chain joins TRBV6-5 to TRBJ2-5; 15 bases line up with TRBD2. Trimming took 7 bases from V and 2 from J; bases not matched to a gene: 5. Germline V lookup: CDR1 MNHEY, CDR2 SVGAGI. The CDR3 covers 16 residues. The CDR3 is CASNLGLAGGQETQYF. The CDR3 bases are TGTGCCAGCAACCTGGGACTAGCGGGGGGTCAAGAGACCCAGTACTTC.

This chain uses TRBV12-3 or TRBV12-4 with TRBJ2-7; D remains unclear. The germline V and J ends were trimmed by 1 base and 2 bases, with 6 bases remaining between them. The CDR3 length is 13 residues. In nucleotides, the CDR3 is TGTGCCAGCAGTTTAGACCCTCCCTACGAGCAGTACTTC. It is translated as CASSLDPPYEQYF.

The chain combines TRBV4-1 with TRBJ2-3; D not resolved. Germline lookup yields CDR1 MGHRA and CDR2 YSYEKL. Trimming cost V 0 bases and J 1 base, with 14 bases left between them. CDR3 length: 17 amino acids. For the CDR3, the DNA is TGCGCCAGCAGCCAAGATGGGCGGCGTCTACGCACAGATACGCAGTATTTT. As protein: CASSQDGRRLRTDTQYF.

The table lists this clonotype with a few counts. This chain connects TRBV4-3 to TRBJ2-5; D is possibly TRBD1 (6 bases). The CDR3 runs to 14 residues. V was cut by 4 bases and J by 4 bases, with 13 bases left in between. Germline lookup yields CDR1 LGHNA and CDR2 YSLEER. DNA of the CDR3: TGCGCCAGCAGCCGAACAGGGATAGGAGAGACCCAGTACTTC. Translating gives CASSRTGIGETQYF.

This clonotype was counted only a few times. J is TRBJ1-2 and V is TRBV4-1, with a tentative D call TRBD1 (6 bases). CDR1 is MGHRA and CDR2 is YSYEKL in the germline V gene. V dropped 0 bases and J dropped 7 bases, with 24 bases sitting between them. This CDR3 region has 18 residues. CDR3 coding DNA: TGCGCCAGCAGCCAAGAAGGAGGTCCGGGGGCAGGGAGGAGTGGCTACACCTTC. It encodes CASSQEGGPGAGRSGYTF.

V usage is TRBV6-5 and J usage is TRBJ1-2; possible D gene TRBD1, 5 bases. Trimming took 0 bases from V and 1 from J, leaving 9 bases between them. From germline, CDR1 is MNHEY and CDR2 SVGAGI. The CDR3 contains 15 residues. CDR3 DNA: TGTGCCAGCAGTTACTCCAGGGTTGGTAACTATGGCTACACCTTC. It specifies CASSYSRVGNYGYTF.

This clonotype came up a few times. The chain links TRBV20-1 to TRBJ2-1; 9 nucleotides agree with TRBD1. Germline V gene sequence: CDR1 DFQATT, CDR2 SNEGSKA (reference sequence). This CDR3 is 15 amino acids long. Trimming cost V 6 bases and J 4 bases; bases outside gene matches: 10. The DNA of the CDR3 is TGCAGTGCGTTACCGGGACAGGGCTTATACAATGAGCAGTTCTTC. It translates to CSALPGQGLYNEQFF.

This clonotype has a handful of counts. The V and J genes are TRBV6-2 or TRBV6-3 and TRBJ2-2; D possibly matches TRBD1 or TRBD2 (5 bases each). There are 15 residues in the CDR3. CDR1 and CDR2 from the germline V gene are MNHEY and SVGEGT. Trimming cost V 5 bases and J 3 bases, with 13 bases left between them. CDR3 sequence: CASSTRDRYTGELFF. Written as DNA, the CDR3 is TGTGCCAGCAGTACCCGGGACCGTTACACCGGGGAGCTGTTTTTT.

On this clonotype itself: One end of the junction does not line up with germline, which may come from a read error. The CDR3 DNA reads as TGTGCCAGCAACCAAGACAGGCAATTTAACTATGGCTACACCTTC. As protein: CASNQDRQFNYGYTF. The chain is built from TRBV4-2 and TRBJ1-2; tentative D call: TRBD1 (6 bases). Germline V gives CDR1 LGHNA, CDR2 YNFKEQ. The CDR3 is 15 residues long.

This clonotype has a handful of counts. The chain uses TRBV15 and TRBJ2-5, with D tentatively TRBD1 or TRBD2 (5 bases each). Germline V gene lookup returns CDR1 LNHNV and CDR2 YYDKDF (reference sequence). This CDR3 contains 14 residues. Between the trimmed V and J ends, which lost 4 bases and 2 bases, there was a span of 11 bases. CDR3 sequence: CATSMRWGQETQYF. DNA of the CDR3: TGTGCCACCAGCATGCGGTGGGGGCAAGAGACCCAGTACTTC.

The genes are TRBV12-3 or TRBV12-4 and TRBJ1-4; 10 nucleotides agree with TRBD1. V trimming: 3 bases; J trimming: 6 bases; junction bases outside the gene matches: 1. The CDR3 is 14 residues long. In nucleotides, the CDR3 is TGTGCCAGCAGTTTTGGGACAGGGGATGAAAAACTGTTTTTT. It yields the protein CASSFGTGDEKLFF.

This clonotype is a singleton in its sample. CDR3 sequence reads: CASSLDYNNEQFF. In DNA form, the CDR3 reads TGTGCCAGCAGCCTAGACTATAACAATGAGCAGTTCTTC. The rearrangement joins TRBV7-2 to TRBJ2-1; a possible D gene is TRBD2 (5 bases). CDR1 is SGHTA, CDR2 FQGNSA, per germline. CDR3 length: 13 residues. The germline V and J ends were trimmed by 5 bases and 5 bases, with 10 bases remaining between them.

Many counts were recorded for this clonotype. The rearrangement joins TRBV9 to TRBJ2-5; 16 bases are shared with TRBD2. V lost 4 bases and J lost 4; bases outside the gene matches: 7. This CDR3 spans 17 amino acids. CDR1 is SGDLS, CDR2 YYNGEE, per germline. The CDR3 spells CASSIGTSGGAVETQYF. CDR3 DNA: TGTGCCAGCAGCATCGGGACTAGCGGGGGGGCTGTAGAGACCCAGTACTTC.

This clonotype was seen more than once but under ten times. The chain carries TRBV10-3 and TRBJ2-7, with 8 bases aligning to TRBD1. CDR3 length equals 11 residues. V lost 9 bases to trimming and J lost 5 bases; unmatched junction nucleotides: 3. CDR1 ENHRY and CDR2 SYGVKD come from the germline V gene. CDR3 sequence reads: CAMAGGHEQYF. CDR3 bases: TGTGCCATGGCAGGGGGCCACGAGCAGTACTTC.

This clonotype showed up just a few times. The gene calls are TRBV27 and TRBJ2-5; TRBD2 agrees at 10 bases. Matching the DNA end better, TRBJ2-1 makes the J call doubtful. The CDR3 covers 19 residues. Germline V gene data show CDR1 as MNHEY and CDR2 as SMNVEV (reference sequence). CDR3 protein: CASRGPKDPKRGGYNEQFF. The CDR3 coding sequence is TGTGCCAGCAGGGGACCCAAGGACCCTAAGCGGGGGGGATACAATGAGCAGTTCTTC.